This TCR beta chain stems from a study of cytomegalovirus exposure and HLA in healthy donors. Whole-study findings and limits: Among the sequence variants, a highly shared cluster was likely an artifact of sequencing. An analysis that was carried out later associated approximately 15,000 TCR beta sequences with HLA alleles at 0.05 false discovery rate. Most TCR sequences were rare, but some public TCRs occurred in many donors. A classifier reportedly called cytomegalovirus status with high sensitivity and specificity.

The PCR contained 60 Vbeta and 13 Jbeta primers. Using immunoSEQ multiplex PCR, the repertoire was profiled, and TCRdb retains in-frame clones only, with some absent. In total, the table holds roughly 220,000 clones. Points on this clone: Its matching antigen is unknown. Other DNA sequences of this sample code for an identical CDR3.

The sequenced material came from PBMCs. This TCR derives from a girl between 2 and 10 years old in good health and CMV-seropositive.

The CDR3 sequence: CASSLGQSNQPQHF. The DNA of the CDR3 is TGTGCCAGCAGTTTAGGACAGAGCAATCAGCCCCAGCATTTT. The chain is built from TRBV27 and TRBJ1-5; maybe TRBD1 (6 bases). The V gene lost 2 bases and the J gene lost 1 base, with 6 bases spanning the gap. The CDR3 runs to 14 residues. Germline V gene data show CDR1 as MNHEY and CDR2 as SMNVEV (reference sequence).